This paragraph covers one T cell receptor beta chain sequence. What it binds is not known. This sample stems from a study of Ad26.COV2.S vaccination and SARS-CoV-2 variants. Study in general: Intramuscularly, Ad26.COV2.S was given either once or twice, 56 days apart.

CDR3 size: 11 residues. V shed 5 bases and J 14 bases; nucleotides not matched to a gene: 6. The germline V gene has CDR1 MDHEN and CDR2 SYDVKM. Treatment here: 19 received Ad26.COV2.S at low or high dose, single or two shots; roughly five received placebo; per-sample allocation not given. Following the first vaccine or placebo injection, samples were taken on day 63. The administered vaccine (an Ad26 vector) expressed Wuhan-strain SARS-CoV-2 spike. Study-wide findings and caveats: Responses of spike-specific T cells (both CD8+ and CD4+) reportedly showed substantial breadth after vaccination.

Sequencing used immunoSEQ multiplex PCR; TCRdb keeps in-frame clones, though not all of them. The sample has around 400,000 clones, roughly 90% seen once. The TCR was taken from a person aged 18 to 59 who received the Ad26.COV2.S COVID-19 vaccine or a placebo. The sequencing here drew on peripheral blood, taken in a trial of Ad26.COV2.S vaccine versus placebo. The rearrangement uses TRBV28 and TRBJ2-1; TRBD1 aligns across 7 bases. CDR3 coding DNA: TGTGCCAGCAGTGTCGGGACAGCCAAGTTCTTC. Amino acid sequence: CASSVGTAKFF. Using reference TRBV28 and TRBJ2-1 for the parts outside the CDR3, the full variable domain is DVKVTQSSRYLVKRTGEKVFLECVQDMDHENMFWYRQDPGLGLRLIYFSYDVKMKEKGDIPEGYSVSREKKERFSLILESASTNQTSMYLCASSVGTAKFFGPGTRLTVL.